The rows below give T cell receptor beta chains drawn from one sample of a study of a mutant IDH1 vaccine in newly diagnosed glioma. The data were produced by immunoSEQ multiplex PCR, yet TCRdb's version contains in-frame clones alone and is incomplete. The sample holds 50,000 to 55,000 clones, about 77% seen once. These receptors are not linked to any known antigen. The source was PBMCs, collected from a glioma patient whose treatment included an IDH1 peptide vaccine. These receptors were collected from a man aged 45 to 65 with glioma. CDR3s include the opening cysteine and the closing phenylalanine or tryptophan. The D gene is left open where the match is weak. Some rows mark clone size as missing; the rest say once, few, many or name a class of expanded clone.

V	D	J	size	CDR3	DNA
TRBV7-7	TRBD1	TRBJ2-7	-	CASSAGTGGYEQYF	TGTGCTAGCAGCGCCGGTACAGGGGGCTACGAGCAGTACTTC
TRBV4-2	TRBD2	TRBJ2-3	-	CASSQVATTSGGTDTQYF	TGTGCCAGCAGCCAAGTAGCCACGACTAGCGGGGGGACAGATACGCAGTATTTT
TRBV30	TRBD1	TRBJ2-1	-	CAWSRKDRGSHNEQFF	TGTGCCTGGAGTAGGAAGGACAGGGGGTCCCACAATGAGCAGTTCTTC
TRBV19	TRBD1	TRBJ2-1	-	CASSIDRGPEFF	TGTGCCAGTAGTATCGACAGGGGGCCGGAGTTCTTC
TRBV6-1	-	TRBJ1-1	-	CASSPIYTEAFF	TGTGCCAGCAGCCCCATATACACTGAAGCTTTCTTT
TRBV10-3	-	TRBJ1-2	-	CATTAEANYGYTF	TGTGCCACCACGGCAGAAGCTAACTATGGCTACACCTTC
TRBV7-9	TRBD1	TRBJ2-2	-	CASSSGTGMNTGELFF	TGTGCCAGCAGCTCGGGGACAGGAATGAACACCGGGGAGCTGTTTTTT
TRBV30	-	TRBJ1-5	-	CAWSHRVGQPQHF	TGTGCCTGGAGTCACAGGGTGGGTCAGCCCCAGCATTTT
TRBV19	-	TRBJ1-1	-	CASSSIKGTSNTEAFF	TGTGCCAGTAGTTCGATCAAGGGGACTTCGAACACTGAAGCTTTCTTT
TRBV7-9	-	TRBJ2-2	-	CAVSHDGGGELFF	TGTGCCGTTAGTCACGACGGGGGCGGGGAGCTGTTTTTT
TRBV29-1	-	TRBJ2-5	-	CSVVDETQYF	TGCAGCGTTGTTGATGAGACCCAGTACTTC
TRBV7-2	-	TRBJ2-1	-	CASSTLAPDEQFF	TGTGCCAGCAGCACACTAGCCCCGGATGAGCAGTTCTTC
TRBV27	-	TRBJ2-1	once	CASSPLTASSYNEQFF	TGTGCCAGCAGTCCGCTGACCGCGAGCTCCTACAATGAGCAGTTCTTC
TRBV4-1	TRBD1	TRBJ1-2	-	CASSQDQVTGGNYGYTF	TGCGCCAGCAGCCAAGATCAGGTGACAGGGGGTAACTATGGCTACACCTTC
TRBV4-2	-	TRBJ1-5	-	CASSPGPLGYSNQPQHF	TGTGCCAGCAGCCCGGGACCACTCGGGTATAGCAATCAGCCCCAGCATTTT
TRBV7-2	-	TRBJ2-5	-	CASSLTYQETQYF	TGTGCCAGCAGCTTAACGTACCAAGAGACCCAGTACTTC
TRBV5-1	TRBD1	TRBJ2-7	-	CASSLQTGGSYEQYF	TGCGCCAGCAGCCTACAGACAGGGGGGTCCTACGAGCAGTACTTC
TRBV19	-	TRBJ2-5	once	CASSMSRGSRETQYF	TGTGCCAGTAGTATGTCAAGGGGGTCGAGAGAGACCCAGTACTTC
TRBV30	-	TRBJ2-5	-	CAWSVQVGLMGTQYF	TGTGCCTGGAGTGTACAAGTCGGACTAATGGGGACCCAGTACTTC
TRBV19	-	TRBJ2-3	-	CASSIDLLTRTSTDTQYF	TGTGCCAGTAGTATAGATCTCCTGACACGTACTAGCACAGATACGCAGTATTTT
TRBV11-2	-	TRBJ1-1	-	CASFSQIGGTEAFF	TGTGCCAGCTTCTCCCAGATCGGGGGAACTGAAGCTTTCTTT
TRBV7-8	-	TRBJ1-2	-	CAIKEKNYGYTF	TGTGCCATCAAGGAAAAGAACTATGGCTACACCTTC
TRBV4-2	-	TRBJ2-1	-	CASSPGAGAFAEQFF	TGTGCCAGCAGCCCTGGGGCGGGGGCGTTTGCTGAGCAGTTCTTC
TRBV9	TRBD1	TRBJ2-1	few	CASSVAGQVDEQFF	TGTGCCAGCAGCGTAGCTGGACAGGTCGATGAGCAGTTCTTC
TRBV7-9	TRBD1	TRBJ2-4	-	CASSPTPGQTLAKNIQYF	TGTGCCAGCAGCCCTACCCCGGGACAGACCTTAGCCAAAAACATTCAGTACTTC
TRBV11-2	-	TRBJ1-2	-	CASSFAPDYGYTF	TGTGCCAGCAGCTTCGCGCCCGACTATGGCTACACCTTC
TRBV13	-	TRBJ1-6	-	CASSLGNSPLHF	TGTGCCAGCAGCTTAGGTAATTCACCCCTCCACTTT
TRBV4-1	-	TRBJ1-5	-	CASSQVTGGSQPQHF	TGCGCCAGCAGCCAAGTGACCGGGGGGAGTCAGCCCCAGCATTTT
TRBV19	TRBD1	TRBJ2-5	-	CASSVQGDQETQYF	TGTGCCAGTAGTGTACAGGGGGACCAAGAGACCCAGTACTTC
TRBV10-1	TRBD2	TRBJ2-3	-	CATGTSGRDTQYF	TGCGCCACCGGGACTAGCGGGCGGGATACGCAGTATTTT
TRBV30	-	TRBJ2-2	-	CAWTRDFTGELFF	TGTGCCTGGACTCGCGACTTCACCGGGGAGCTGTTTTTT
TRBV5-6	-	TRBJ1-1	-	CASSLRAEAFF	TGTGCCAGCAGCTTGCGAGCAGAAGCTTTCTTT
TRBV15	TRBD1	TRBJ1-1	-	CATSRDRIGTANTEAFF	TGTGCCACCAGCAGAGATCGGATTGGGACAGCGAACACTGAAGCTTTCTTT
TRBV11-3	-	TRBJ1-1	-	CASSFGATNTEAFF	TGTGCCAGCAGCTTTGGGGCCACGAACACTGAAGCTTTCTTT
TRBV30	-	TRBJ1-5	-	CACAYGASNQPQHF	TGTGCCTGTGCGTACGGGGCCAGCAATCAGCCCCAGCATTTT
TRBV5-1	TRBD1	TRBJ2-5	once	CASSTGTVQETQYF	TGCGCCAGCAGCACGGGGACAGTCCAAGAGACCCAGTACTTC
TRBV6-1	-	TRBJ2-7	-	CASSEAVKGSEQYF	TGTGCCAGCAGTGAAGCGGTCAAGGGGAGCGAGCAGTACTTC
TRBV18	-	TRBJ2-7	-	CASSPRTGVSGYEQYF	TGTGCCAGCTCACCACGTACAGGAGTAAGTGGCTACGAGCAGTACTTC
TRBV6-5	-	TRBJ1-1	few	CASSYTPRVRAFF	TGTGCCAGCAGTTACACTCCAAGGGTTCGCGCTTTCTTT
TRBV19	-	TRBJ1-1	-	CASSPDRMNTEAFF	TGTGCCAGTAGTCCCGACAGGATGAACACTGAAGCTTTCTTT
TRBV7-9	TRBD2	TRBJ2-7	-	CASSLGLAGEPYEQYF	TGTGCCAGCAGCCTGGGACTAGCGGGGGAGCCCTACGAGCAGTACTTC
TRBV5-1	-	TRBJ2-5	-	CASSFTAKQETQYF	TGCGCCAGCAGCTTTACAGCGAAACAAGAGACCCAGTACTTC
TRBV11-3	TRBD1	TRBJ2-7	-	CASSSPGTALYEQYF	TGTGCCAGCAGCTCCCCGGGGACAGCCCTCTACGAGCAGTACTTC
TRBV6-5	-	TRBJ1-1	-	CASTEKSGVRAEAFF	TGTGCCAGCACCGAAAAGTCGGGGGTTCGGGCTGAAGCTTTCTTT
TRBV4-2	-	TRBJ1-4	-	CASSQVDGEKLFF	TGTGCCAGCAGCCAAGTGGACGGTGAAAAACTGTTTTTT
TRBV5-1	-	TRBJ1-6	once	CASSLAWGRNSPLHF	TGCGCCAGCAGCTTGGCTTGGGGGCGAAATTCACCCCTCCACTTT
TRBV4-1	-	TRBJ2-7	once	CASSQGWGKFGEQYF	TGCGCCAGCAGCCAAGGGTGGGGGAAATTCGGCGAGCAGTACTTC
TRBV29-1	-	TRBJ1-4	few	CSVEKGGFGEKLFF	TGCAGCGTTGAGAAGGGGGGTTTTGGCGAAAAACTGTTTTTT
TRBV2	-	TRBJ1-1	-	CASSVVENTEAFF	TGTGCCAGCAGTGTAGTCGAGAACACTGAAGCTTTCTTT
TRBV5-4	TRBD1	TRBJ1-2	-	CASSPEPDRVYGYTF	TGTGCCAGCAGCCCGGAGCCCGACAGGGTCTATGGCTACACCTTC
TRBV29-1	-	TRBJ2-3	once	CSVEDEGGGASWSTDTQYF	TGCAGCGTTGAAGATGAAGGTGGGGGGGCATCTTGGAGCACAGATACGCAGTATTTT
TRBV2	-	TRBJ1-5	-	CASTRGRDQPQHF	TGTGCCAGCACCCGAGGGAGGGATCAGCCCCAGCATTTT
TRBV5-4	-	TRBJ2-7	-	CASSLGQGGSYEQYF	TGTGCCAGCAGCTTGGGGCAGGGGGGTTCCTACGAGCAGTACTTC
TRBV6-5	TRBD2	TRBJ2-1	-	CASSYSRGAYNEQFF	TGTGCCAGCAGTTACTCGCGGGGGGCTTACAATGAGCAGTTCTTC
TRBV2	-	TRBJ2-1	-	CASSVRSGTYNEQFF	TGTGCCAGCAGTGTTCGTAGCGGCACCTACAATGAGCAGTTCTTC
TRBV5-4	TRBD1	TRBJ2-2	-	CASSLNPGQGEYTGELFF	TGTGCCAGCAGCCTTAACCCGGGACAGGGGGAGTACACCGGGGAGCTGTTTTTT
TRBV4-2	TRBD1	TRBJ2-7	-	CASSPSGTGKNEQYF	TGTGCCAGCAGCCCCTCGGGGACAGGGAAGAACGAGCAGTACTTC
TRBV13	-	TRBJ1-4	-	CASSLTGPNEKLFF	TGTGCCAGCAGCTTGACAGGCCCTAATGAAAAACTGTTTTTT
TRBV7-9	-	TRBJ2-5	-	CASSLAGGETQYF	TGTGCCAGCAGCTTAGCGGGGGGAGAGACCCAGTACTTC
TRBV7-2	TRBD1	TRBJ1-4	-	CASSLRTGLNEKLFF	TGTGCCAGCAGCTTACGGACAGGGCTTAATGAAAAACTGTTTTTT